This is a list of T cell receptor beta chains from one sample in a study of control samples from healthy donors and cancer patients. Sequencing was performed with immunoSEQ multiplex PCR; in TCRdb, only in-frame clones are kept and a portion is missing. This table has roughly 88,000 clones, 85% to 95% appearing once. Sequenced material: blood. These receptors all stem from a man aged 18 to 30 in good health. The CDR3 runs from the conserved cysteine through the conserved F or W. D genes are given only for firm matches. Expanded clones get a size class; other rows say once, few or many, or leave the size out.

TRBJ1-1 | . | 12 | . | TRBV20-1 | TGCAGTGCTAGTAGACTGAGAGGGGAAGCTTTCTTT | CSASRLRGEAFF
TRBJ2-5 | TRBD2 | 16 | many | TRBV4-2 | TGTGCCAGCAGCCAATTTCTAACTAGCGTAGGAGAGACCCAGTACTTC | CASSQFLTSVGETQYF
TRBJ2-1 | . | 20 | . | TRBV27 | TGTGCCAGCAGTTCATGGGTGAGGACGGAGACCGCTGGCTCCTACAATGAGCAGTTCTTC | CASSSWVRTETAGSYNEQFF
TRBJ2-1 | TRBD2 | 14 | few | TRBV6-2/TRBV6-3 | TGTGCCAGCAGTTCCGGGACTAGCTACAATGAGCAGTTCTTC | CASSSGTSYNEQFF
TRBJ2-5 | TRBD2 | 15 | . | TRBV19 | TGTGCCAGTAAAGATCAGCGGGGGGGTGCCGAGACCCAGTACTTC | CASKDQRGGAETQYF
TRBJ1-5 | . | 16 | . | TRBV6-5 | TGTGCCAGCAGTTCTACGCGGTCAGGGGCGAATCAGCCCCAGCATTTT | CASSSTRSGANQPQHF
TRBJ1-1 | TRBD1 | 14 | . | TRBV18 | TGTGCCAGCTCACCATTGAACGAAATGAGGGGGCTTTTCTTT | CASSPLNEMRGLFF
TRBJ1-1 | . | 14 | . | TRBV6-5 | TGTGCCAGCAGTCCCCCTCCGGGGGAAGGAGGAGCTTTCTTT | CASSPPPGEGGAFF
TRBJ2-2 | . | 16 | . | TRBV7-9 | TGTGCCAGCAGCGTGTTTCGCTTCGGGGACACCGGGGAGCTGTTTTTT | CASSVFRFGDTGELFF
TRBJ2-7 | . | 16 | . | TRBV7-5 | TGTGTCAGAAGCCCGTCACGGGGACCCGTGCCCTACGAGCAGTACTTC | CVRSPSRGPVPYEQYF
TRBJ2-7 | . | 13 | . | TRBV14 | TGTGCCAGCAGCCAAGGACCCACCTACGAGCAGTACTTC | CASSQGPTYEQYF
TRBJ2-5 | TRBD1 | 13 | . | TRBV7-3 | TGTGCCAGCAGCCCGGGACAGCAAGAGACCCAGTACTTC | CASSPGQQETQYF
TRBJ2-1 | TRBD1 | 15 | . | TRBV24-1 | TGTGCCACCAGTACAGGGGGCAACTCCTACAATGAGCAGTTCTTC | CATSTGGNSYNEQFF
TRBJ2-1 | . | 15 | . | TRBV6-1 | TGTGCCAGCAGTGAAATGGGACAAGGCTACAATGAGCAGTTCTTC | CASSEMGQGYNEQFF
TRBJ1-5 | . | 14 | . | TRBV2 | TGTGCCAGCAGTGAAGGAGCAGAGTGGCAGCCCCAGCATTTT | CASSEGAEWQPQHF
TRBJ2-3 | . | 11 | . | TRBV7-9 | TGTGCCAGCAGCTCCTGGGATACGCAGTATTTT | CASSSWDTQYF
TRBJ1-1 | . | 14 | . | TRBV19 | TGTGCCAGTAGTATACCGCAGGGGAGGACTGAAGCTTTCTTT | CASSIPQGRTEAFF
TRBJ2-6 | . | 16 | . | TRBV3-1/TRBV3-2 | TGTGCCAGCAGCCCCCTACTCAGTCCTGGGGCCAACGTCCTGACTTTC | CASSPLLSPGANVLTF
TRBJ1-4 | . | 16 | . | TRBV3-1/TRBV3-2 | TGTGCCAGCAGCCAAGATGACAGGACATTAAGTGAAAAACTGTTTTTT | CASSQDDRTLSEKLFF
TRBJ1-1 | TRBD1 | 13 | . | TRBV14 | TGTGCCAGCAGCCTAGGGGGCCTCGCTGAAGCTTTCTTT | CASSLGGLAEAFF
TRBJ2-1 | TRBD1 | 18 | . | TRBV15 | TGTGCCACCAGCAGAGAACGGGACAGGGGGCTTTACTACAATGAGCAGTTCTTC | CATSRERDRGLYYNEQFF
TRBJ2-3 | . | 13 | . | TRBV2 | TGTGCCAGCAGCTATTGGATGACAGATACGCAGTATTTT | CASSYWMTDTQYF
TRBJ1-5 | . | 18 | . | TRBV19 | TGTGCCAGTAGTATAGGGGGACAAACCTCCCGGAGTCATCAGCCCCAGCATTTT | CASSIGGQTSRSHQPQHF
TRBJ1-1 | . | 13 | . | TRBV6-1 | TGTGCCAGCAGTGAAGACGGGGACGGGGAAGCTTTCTTT | CASSEDGDGEAFF
TRBJ1-1 | . | 11 | . | TRBV28 | TGTTTCCTTGGTCGGGGGAGAGAAGCTTTCTTT | CFLGRGREAFF
TRBJ1-1 | TRBD1 | 14 | . | TRBV30 | TGTGCCTGGAGCACCGGGACAGGGGTACGTGAAGCTTTCTTT | CAWSTGTGVREAFF
TRBJ2-1 | . | 16 | . | TRBV5-8 | TGTGCCAGCAGCTTTCTCGGTTCAAGCGGGCTCCATGAGCAGTTCTTC | CASSFLGSSGLHEQFF
TRBJ1-5 | . | 14 | . | TRBV27 | TGTGCCAGCAGTTATCTGGGGACTAATCAGCCCCAGCATTTT | CASSYLGTNQPQHF
TRBJ2-1 | TRBD2 | 12 | . | TRBV12-3/TRBV12-4 | TGTGCCAGCAGCCTTTGGGGGGGTGAGCAGTTCTTC | CASSLWGGEQFF
TRBJ1-2 | . | 14 | . | TRBV5-4 | TGTGCCAGCAGCCTTCGGGGCTTAAACTATGGCTACACCTTC | CASSLRGLNYGYTF
TRBJ2-1 | . | 17 | . | TRBV15 | TGTGCCACCAGCAGCACGAGAAGTAACCTGAAATACAATGAGCAGTTCTTC | CATSSTRSNLKYNEQFF
TRBJ1-1 | . | 12 | . | TRBV12-3/TRBV12-4 | TGTGCCAGCAGTCGGGGATTCCCTGAAGCTTTCTTT | CASSRGFPEAFF
TRBJ2-1 | . | 11 | . | TRBV6-1 | TGTGCCAGCAGCGCCGGGACAGAGCAGTTCTTC | CASSAGTEQFF
TRBJ2-7 | . | 17 | once | TRBV4-1 | TGCGCCAGCAGCCAAGAATCAGGGACCTCAATGTTCGACGAGCAGTACTTC | CASSQESGTSMFDEQYF
TRBJ1-2 | . | 15 | . | TRBV3-1/TRBV3-2 | TGTGCCAGCAGCCAAGCGAGTACAGATAACTATGGCTACACCTTC | CASSQASTDNYGYTF
TRBJ1-2 | TRBD1 | 17 | . | TRBV27 | TGTGCCAGCAGTGGTACCGGGACAGGGGGCGCGGGCTATGGCTACACCTTC | CASSGTGTGGAGYGYTF
TRBJ1-4 | . | 14 | . | TRBV7-9 | TGTGCCAGCAGCTCAAACATCCTCGGAGAAAAACTGTTTTTT | CASSSNILGEKLFF
TRBJ2-1 | . | 17 | . | TRBV11-2 | TGTGCCAGCAGCCCAACGGGTCGGGGGCCCGCTAATGACGAGCAGTTCTTC | CASSPTGRGPANDEQFF
TRBJ1-2 | TRBD1 | 12 | . | TRBV19 | TGTGCCAGCTCAGACAGGGCCAGCGGCTACACCTTC | CASSDRASGYTF
TRBJ1-2 | . | 13 | . | TRBV30 | TGTGCCTGGGTTGGGACGGTGAACTATGGCTACACCTTC | CAWVGTVNYGYTF
TRBJ1-4 | . | 16 | . | TRBV18 | TGTGCCAGCTCACCAAAAATGACGGAACTTAATGAAAAACTGTTTTTT | CASSPKMTELNEKLFF
TRBJ2-7 | TRBD1 | 13 | . | TRBV3-1/TRBV3-2 | TGTGCCAGCAGCGGGACAGTGGACTACGAGCAGTACTTC | CASSGTVDYEQYF
TRBJ1-2 | . | 15 | . | TRBV2 | TGTGCCAGCAGTGAACACCGGGGAGGGAACTCTGGCTACACCTTC | CASSEHRGGNSGYTF
TRBJ2-3 | . | 15 | . | TRBV6-4 | TGTGCCAGCACCCCCGAAGGGGGAGGCACAGATACGCAGTATTTT | CASTPEGGGTDTQYF
TRBJ2-7 | . | 15 | . | TRBV10-1 | TGCGCCAGCAGTGACTTGAGGGGGAGGGGTTTCGAGCAGTACTTC | CASSDLRGRGFEQYF
TRBJ1-1 | TRBD1 | 16 | . | TRBV29-1 | TGCAGCGTTGATTCGACAGGGAAGGAGGTGAACACTGAAGCTTTCTTT | CSVDSTGKEVNTEAFF
TRBJ1-5 | . | 16 | . | TRBV7-8 | TGTGCCAGCAGCAGTTCACAACAGGGAAATTGGCAGCCCCAGCATTTT | CASSSSQQGNWQPQHF
TRBJ1-1 | . | 17 | . | TRBV4-1 | TGCGCCAGCAGCCAATATTATGGCAGCGCTGCGAACACTGAAGCTTTCTTT | CASSQYYGSAANTEAFF
TRBJ1-1 | . | 12 | . | TRBV7-9 | TGTGCCAGCAGCTTAAAGGACACTGAAGCTTTCTTT | CASSLKDTEAFF
TRBJ2-5 | TRBD1 | 14 | once | TRBV10-3 | TGTGCCATCAGTGACTCGACAGGGGAAGAGACCCAGTACTTC | CAISDSTGEETQYF
TRBJ2-2 | TRBD1 | 15 | . | TRBV7-8 | TGTGCCAGCGACTGGGGGACAGGAAACACCGGGGAGCTGTTTTTT | CASDWGTGNTGELFF
TRBJ1-5 | TRBD1 | 15 | . | TRBV2 | TGTGCCAGCAGGGAGAGACAGGGTAGCAATCAGCCCCAGCATTTT | CASRERQGSNQPQHF
TRBJ2-2 | . | 15 | . | TRBV6-5 | TGTGCCAGCAGTCCGAGGGGTGAGGGCACCGGGGAGCTGTTTTTT | CASSPRGEGTGELFF
TRBJ1-5 | TRBD1 | 18 | . | TRBV6-2/TRBV6-3 | TGTGCCAGCAGTAAACAGGGGTCGACATCTTATAGCAATCAGCCCCAGCATTTT | CASSKQGSTSYSNQPQHF
TRBJ2-7 | TRBD1 | 13 | . | TRBV30 | TGTGCCTGGAGTACGACAGGGGTCCACGAGCAGTACTTC | CAWSTTGVHEQYF
TRBJ1-1 | . | 16 | few | TRBV11-1 | TGTGCCAGCAGCGAAGGGGGGATAACGGGGATCACTGAAGCTTTCTTT | CASSEGGITGITEAFF
TRBJ2-1 | . | 15 | once | TRBV27 | TGTGCCAGCAGTTTATGGGGCGGATCCTACAATGAGCAGTTCTTC | CASSLWGGSYNEQFF